This entry is about one TCR beta chain. This sample stems from a study of PD-L1 blockade in urothelial cancer. Method: immunoSEQ multiplex PCR; TCRdb's copy keeps in-frame clones and lacks some. Of some 29,000 clones in the sample, about 90% are singletons; the top ten hold 3.1%. CDR3 size: 15 residues. CDR1 and CDR2 (germline): MNHNY, SVGAGI (reference sequence). Trimming took 0 bases from V and 3 from J; bases not matched to a gene: 2. Sequenced material: PBMCs, taken around atezolizumab (anti-PD-L1) treatment. This clonotype was obtained from a man aged 45-65 years with urothelial cancer. The chain combines TRBV6-6 with TRBJ2-1; the match to TRBD2 covers 7 bases. The chain's CDR3 is CASSYSSSGYNEQFF. The CDR3 nucleotides are TGTGCCAGCAGTTACTCTTCTAGCGGCTACAATGAGCAGTTCTTC.